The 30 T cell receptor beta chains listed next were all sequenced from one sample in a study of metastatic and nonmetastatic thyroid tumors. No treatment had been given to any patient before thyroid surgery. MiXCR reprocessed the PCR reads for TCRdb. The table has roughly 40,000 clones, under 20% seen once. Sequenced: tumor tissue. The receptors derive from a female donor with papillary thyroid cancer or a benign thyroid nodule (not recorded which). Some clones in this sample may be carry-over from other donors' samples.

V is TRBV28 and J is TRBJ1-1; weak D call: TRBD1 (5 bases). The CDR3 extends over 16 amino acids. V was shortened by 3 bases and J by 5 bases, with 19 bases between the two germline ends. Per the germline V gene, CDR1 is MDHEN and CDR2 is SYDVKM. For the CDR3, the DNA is TGTGCCAGCAGTTTGTGGGGGAATTCAGGGATGACTGAAGCTTTCTTT. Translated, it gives CASSLWGNSGMTEAFF.

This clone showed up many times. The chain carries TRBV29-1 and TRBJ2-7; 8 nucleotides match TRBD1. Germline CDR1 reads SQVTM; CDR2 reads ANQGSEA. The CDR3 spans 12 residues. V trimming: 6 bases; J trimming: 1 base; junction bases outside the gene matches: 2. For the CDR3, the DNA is TGCAGCGTCAGACAGGGGTCCTACGAGCAGTACTTC. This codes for CSVRQGSYEQYF.

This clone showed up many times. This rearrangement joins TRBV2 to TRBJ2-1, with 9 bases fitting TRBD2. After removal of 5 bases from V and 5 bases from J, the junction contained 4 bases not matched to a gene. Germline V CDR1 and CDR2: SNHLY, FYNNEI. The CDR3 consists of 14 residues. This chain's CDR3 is CASSNQRGDNEQFF. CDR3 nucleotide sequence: TGTGCCAGCAGTAACCAGCGGGGGGACAATGAGCAGTTCTTC.

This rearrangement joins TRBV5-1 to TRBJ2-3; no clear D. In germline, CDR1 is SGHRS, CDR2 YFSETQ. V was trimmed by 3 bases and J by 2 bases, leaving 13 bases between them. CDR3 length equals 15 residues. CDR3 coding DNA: TGCGCCAGCAGCTCCCAGCCAGGAATCACAGATACGCAGTATTTT. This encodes CASSSQPGITDTQYF.

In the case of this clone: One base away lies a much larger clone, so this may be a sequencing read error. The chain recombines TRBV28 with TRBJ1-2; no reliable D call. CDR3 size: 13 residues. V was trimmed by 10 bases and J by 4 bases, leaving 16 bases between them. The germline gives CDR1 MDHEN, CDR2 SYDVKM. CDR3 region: CAIPAPCFYGYTF. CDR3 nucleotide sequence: TGTGCCATCCCGGCCCCCTGCTTCTATGGCTACACCTTC.

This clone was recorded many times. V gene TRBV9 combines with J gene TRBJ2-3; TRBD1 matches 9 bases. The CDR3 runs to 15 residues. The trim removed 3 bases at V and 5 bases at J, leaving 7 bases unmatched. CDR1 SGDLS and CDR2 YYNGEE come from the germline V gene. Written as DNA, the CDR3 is TGTGCCAGCAGCGGCAACAGGGGGCGTGGAGATACGCAGTATTTT. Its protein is CASSGNRGRGDTQYF. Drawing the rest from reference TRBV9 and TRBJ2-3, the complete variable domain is DSGVTQTPKHLITATGQRVTLRCSPRSGDLSVYWYQQSLDQGLQFLIQYYNGEERAKGNILERFSAQQFPDLHSELNLSSLELGDSALYFCASSGNRGRGDTQYFGPGTRLTVL.

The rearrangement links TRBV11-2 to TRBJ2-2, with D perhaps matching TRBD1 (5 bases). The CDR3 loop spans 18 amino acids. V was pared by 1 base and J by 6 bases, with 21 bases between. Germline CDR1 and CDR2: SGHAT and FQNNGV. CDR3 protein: CASSLGGWMGPDAGELFF. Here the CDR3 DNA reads TGTGCCAGCAGCTTAGGGGGATGGATGGGGCCGGATGCCGGGGAGCTGTTTTTT. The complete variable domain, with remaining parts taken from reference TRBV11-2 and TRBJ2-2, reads EAGVAQSPRYKIIEKRQSVAFWCNPISGHATLYWYQQILGQGPKLLIQFQNNGVVDDSQLPKDRFSAERLKGVDSTLKIQPAKLEDSAVYLCASSLGGWMGPDAGELFFGEGSRLTVL.

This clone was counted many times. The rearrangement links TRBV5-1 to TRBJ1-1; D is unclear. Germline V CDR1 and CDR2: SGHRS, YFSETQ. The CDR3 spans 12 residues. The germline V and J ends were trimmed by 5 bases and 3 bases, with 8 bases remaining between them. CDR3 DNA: TGCGCCAGCAGGGGCGGAGACACTGAAGCTTTCTTT. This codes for CASRGGDTEAFF.

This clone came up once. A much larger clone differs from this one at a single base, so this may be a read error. The CDR3 sequence: CASRTGWLGARETQYF. Written as DNA, the CDR3 is TGCGCCAGCAGAACCGGATGGCTGGGGGCTCGAGAGACCCAGTACTTC. The chain is built from TRBV5-1 and TRBJ2-5; weak D call: TRBD1 (6 bases). This CDR3 has 16 amino acids. V was clipped by 5 bases and J by 4 bases, with 21 bases between them. Per germline, CDR1 SGHRS and CDR2 YFSETQ.

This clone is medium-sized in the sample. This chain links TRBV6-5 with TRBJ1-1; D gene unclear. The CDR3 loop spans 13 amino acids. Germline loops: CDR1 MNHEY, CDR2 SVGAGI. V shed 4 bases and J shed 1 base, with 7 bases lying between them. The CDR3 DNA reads TGTGCCAGCAGTTTCTCAGGGAACACTGAAGCTTTCTTT. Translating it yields CASSFSGNTEAFF.

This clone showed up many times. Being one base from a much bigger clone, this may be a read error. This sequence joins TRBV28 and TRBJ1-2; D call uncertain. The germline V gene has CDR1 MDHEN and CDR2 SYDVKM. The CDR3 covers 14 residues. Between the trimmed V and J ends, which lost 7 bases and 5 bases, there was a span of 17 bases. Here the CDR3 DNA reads TGTGCCAGCATCACCGGAACTGGCTCTTATGGCTACACCTTC. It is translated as CASITGTGSYGYTF.

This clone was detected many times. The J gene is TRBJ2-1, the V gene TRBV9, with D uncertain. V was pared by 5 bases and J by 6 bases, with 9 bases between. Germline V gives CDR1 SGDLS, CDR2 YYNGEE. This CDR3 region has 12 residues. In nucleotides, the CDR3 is TGTGCCAGCAGTTCCTGGGGCAATGAGCAGTTCTTC. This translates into CASSSWGNEQFF.

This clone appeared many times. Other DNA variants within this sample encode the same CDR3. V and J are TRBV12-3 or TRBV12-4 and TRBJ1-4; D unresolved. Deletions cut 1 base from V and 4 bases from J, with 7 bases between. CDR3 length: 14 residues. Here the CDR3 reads CASSLGGNNEKLFF. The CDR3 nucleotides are TGTGCCAGCAGTTTAGGAGGGAATAATGAAAAACTGTTTTTT.

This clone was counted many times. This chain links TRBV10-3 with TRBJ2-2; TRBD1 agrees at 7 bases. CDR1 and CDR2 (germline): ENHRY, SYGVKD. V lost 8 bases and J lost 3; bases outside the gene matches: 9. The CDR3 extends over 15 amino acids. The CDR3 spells CAIGSSGGHTGELFF. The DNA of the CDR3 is TGTGCCATCGGGAGTTCAGGGGGACACACCGGGGAGCTGTTTTTT.

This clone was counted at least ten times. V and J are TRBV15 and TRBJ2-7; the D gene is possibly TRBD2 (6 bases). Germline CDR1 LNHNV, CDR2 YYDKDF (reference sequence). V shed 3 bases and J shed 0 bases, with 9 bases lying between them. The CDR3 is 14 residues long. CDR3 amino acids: CATSSGGFSYEQYF. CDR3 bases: TGTGCCACCAGCAGTGGGGGGTTCTCCTACGAGCAGTACTTC.

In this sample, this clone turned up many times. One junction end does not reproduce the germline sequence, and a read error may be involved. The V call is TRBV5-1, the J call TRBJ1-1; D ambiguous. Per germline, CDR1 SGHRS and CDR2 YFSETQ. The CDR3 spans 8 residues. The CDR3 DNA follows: TGCGCCAGCAGCTTTCGAGCCTTT. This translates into CASSFRAF.

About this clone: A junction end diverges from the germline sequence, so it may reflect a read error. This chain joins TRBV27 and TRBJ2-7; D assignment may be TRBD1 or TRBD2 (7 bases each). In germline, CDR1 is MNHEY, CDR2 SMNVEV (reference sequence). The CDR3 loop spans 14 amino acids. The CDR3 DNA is TGTGCCAGCATTTTATCAGGGGGGGCCTACGAGCAGTACTTC. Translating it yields CASILSGGAYEQYF.

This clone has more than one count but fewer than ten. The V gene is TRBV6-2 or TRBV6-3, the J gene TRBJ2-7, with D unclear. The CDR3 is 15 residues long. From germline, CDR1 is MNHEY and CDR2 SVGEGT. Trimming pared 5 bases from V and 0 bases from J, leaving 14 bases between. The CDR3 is CASSLVTFDSYEQYF. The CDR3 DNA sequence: TGTGCCAGCAGTCTGGTGACTTTCGACTCCTACGAGCAGTACTTC.

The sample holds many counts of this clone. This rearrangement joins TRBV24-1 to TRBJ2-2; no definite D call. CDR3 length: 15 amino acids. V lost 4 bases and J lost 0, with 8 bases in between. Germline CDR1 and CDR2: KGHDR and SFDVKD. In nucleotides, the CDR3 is TGTGCCACCAGTGACCAACGTCCGAACACCGGGGAGCTGTTTTTT. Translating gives CATSDQRPNTGELFF.

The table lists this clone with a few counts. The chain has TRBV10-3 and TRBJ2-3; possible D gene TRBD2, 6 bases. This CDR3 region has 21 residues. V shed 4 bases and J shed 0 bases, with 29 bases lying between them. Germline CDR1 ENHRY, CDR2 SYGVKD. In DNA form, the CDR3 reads TGTGCCATCAGTGTCTTTTTCGAAGTTTTTTCGGGGGTAGGGAGCACAGATACGCAGTATTTT. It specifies CAISVFFEVFSGVGSTDTQYF.

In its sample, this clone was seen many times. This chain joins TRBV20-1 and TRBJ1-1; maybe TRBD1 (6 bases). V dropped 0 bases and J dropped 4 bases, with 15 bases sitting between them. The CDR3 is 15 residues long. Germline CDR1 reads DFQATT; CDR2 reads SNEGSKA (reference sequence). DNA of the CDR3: TGCAGTGCTAGAGATTCGGGGGGGCTGGGCACTGAAGCTTTCTTT. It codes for CSARDSGGLGTEAFF.

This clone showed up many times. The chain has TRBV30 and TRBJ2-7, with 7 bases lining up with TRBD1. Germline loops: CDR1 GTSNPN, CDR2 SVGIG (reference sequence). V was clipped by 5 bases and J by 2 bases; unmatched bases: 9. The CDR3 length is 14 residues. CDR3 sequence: CAWSIQGTAYEQYF. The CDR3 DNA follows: TGTGCCTGGTCGATACAGGGGACAGCCTACGAGCAGTACTTC.

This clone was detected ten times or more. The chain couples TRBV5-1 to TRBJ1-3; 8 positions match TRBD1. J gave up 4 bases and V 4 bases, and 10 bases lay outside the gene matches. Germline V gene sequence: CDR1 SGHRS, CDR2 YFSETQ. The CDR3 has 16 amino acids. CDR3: CASSHGQGAAGNTIYF. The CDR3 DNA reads TGCGCCAGCAGCCACGGCCAGGGGGCAGCGGGAAACACCATATATTTT.

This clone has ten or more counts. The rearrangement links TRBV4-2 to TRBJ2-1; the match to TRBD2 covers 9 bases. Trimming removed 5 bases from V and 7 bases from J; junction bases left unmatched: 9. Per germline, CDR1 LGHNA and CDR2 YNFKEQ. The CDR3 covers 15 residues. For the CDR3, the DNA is TGTGCCAGCAGCACGTCCCTAGCGGGGAAGAATGAGCAGTTCTTC. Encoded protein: CASSTSLAGKNEQFF.

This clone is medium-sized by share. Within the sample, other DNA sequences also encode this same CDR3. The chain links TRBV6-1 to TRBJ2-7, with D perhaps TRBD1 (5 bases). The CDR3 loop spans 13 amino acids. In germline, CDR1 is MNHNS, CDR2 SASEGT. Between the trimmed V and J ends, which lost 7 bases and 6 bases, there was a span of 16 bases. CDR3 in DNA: TGTGCCAGCACTCAGGGCCTCCGGGCCGAGCAGTACTTC. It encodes CASTQGLRAEQYF.

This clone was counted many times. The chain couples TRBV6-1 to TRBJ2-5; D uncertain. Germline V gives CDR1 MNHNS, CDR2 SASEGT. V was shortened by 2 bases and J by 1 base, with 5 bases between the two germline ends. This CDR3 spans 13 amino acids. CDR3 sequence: CASSEWRQETQYF. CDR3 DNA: TGTGCCAGCAGTGAATGGCGCCAAGAGACCCAGTACTTC.

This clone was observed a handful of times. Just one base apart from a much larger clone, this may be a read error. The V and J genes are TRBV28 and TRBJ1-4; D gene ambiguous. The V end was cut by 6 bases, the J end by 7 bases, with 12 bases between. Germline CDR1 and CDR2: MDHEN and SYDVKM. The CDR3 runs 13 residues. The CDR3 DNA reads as TGTGCCAGCAGGCCGAAAGGGTCTGAAAAACTGTTTTTT. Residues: CASRPKGSEKLFF.

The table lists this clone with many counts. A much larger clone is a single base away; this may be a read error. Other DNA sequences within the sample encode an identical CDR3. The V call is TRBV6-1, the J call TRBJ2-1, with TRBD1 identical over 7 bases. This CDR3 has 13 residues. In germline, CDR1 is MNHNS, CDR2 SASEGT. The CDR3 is CASSKGQHNEQFF. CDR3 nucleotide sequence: TGCGCCAGCAGTAAGGGACAGCACAATGAGCAGTTCTTC.

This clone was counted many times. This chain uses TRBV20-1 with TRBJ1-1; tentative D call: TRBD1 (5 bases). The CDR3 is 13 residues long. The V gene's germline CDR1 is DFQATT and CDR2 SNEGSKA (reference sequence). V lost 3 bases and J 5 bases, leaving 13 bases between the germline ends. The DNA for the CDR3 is TGCAGTGCTAGTAGGGCCGGGGGGACTGAAGCTTTCTTT. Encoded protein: CSASRAGGTEAFF.

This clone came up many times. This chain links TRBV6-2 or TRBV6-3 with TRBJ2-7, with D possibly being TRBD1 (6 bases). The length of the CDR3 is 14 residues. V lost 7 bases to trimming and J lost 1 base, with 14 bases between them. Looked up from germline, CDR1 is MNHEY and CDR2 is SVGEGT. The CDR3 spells CASIPQGSSYEQYF. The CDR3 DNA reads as TGTGCCAGCATTCCACAGGGATCATCCTACGAGCAGTACTTC.